A single sample gave rise to the 24 T cell receptor beta chains below, sequenced in a study of CD8+ T cells in alopecia areata. Reverse transcribed after extraction, RNA yielded cDNA as the sequencing template. Here immunoSEQ multiplex PCR was the method, and the copy in TCRdb shows in-frame clones only, minus some. The sample has 160,000 or so clones, 67% seen once. The material was CD8+ T cells sorted from blood, obtained at week 0. The receptor set was obtained from a human donor with alopecia areata.

For this clone: This sample includes further DNA sequences coding for the same CDR3. This CDR3 is CASSQVSNQPQHF. As DNA, the CDR3 is TGCGCCAGCAGCCAAGTCAGTAATCAGCCCCAGCATTTT. V gene TRBV4-1 combines with J gene TRBJ1-5; D remains ambiguous. The CDR3 is 13 residues long. The germline V gene encodes CDR1 MGHRA and CDR2 YSYEKL. V dropped 1 base and J dropped 4 bases, with 5 bases sitting between them.

The chain combines TRBV29-1 with TRBJ1-2, with 9 bases aligning to TRBD1. V was clipped by 6 bases and J by 6 bases; unmatched bases: 11. Germline CDR1 is SQVTM and CDR2 is ANQGSEA. There are 14 residues in the CDR3. The CDR3 bases are TGCAGCGTCGCCCACCACTGGGACAGGGATGGCTACACCTTC. Its protein is CSVAHHWDRDGYTF.

CDR3 DNA: TGTGCCAGCACCGAGGGCAGTGGGGCCAACGTCCTGACTTTC. This encodes CASTEGSGANVLTF. The chain is built from TRBV7-8 and TRBJ2-6; possibly TRBD2 for D (5 bases). Germline CDR1 is SGHVS and CDR2 is FQNEAQ. The CDR3 loop spans 14 amino acids. The V end lost 7 bases, the J end lost 3 bases, and 10 bases lay between the germline ends.

The chain employs TRBV7-9 and TRBJ2-5, with D possibly TRBD1 on 5 matching bases. The V gene lost 5 bases and the J gene lost 2 bases, with 9 bases spanning the gap. The CDR3 is 13 residues long. Germline values: CDR1 SEHNR, CDR2 FQNEAQ (reference sequence). The CDR3 nucleotides are TGTGCCAGCAGCATACGACAGCAAGAGACCCAGTACTTC. It encodes CASSIRQQETQYF.

This sequence joins TRBV4-1 and TRBJ1-1; TRBD1 is a possible D gene (6 bases). The CDR3 contains 13 residues. Germline assignment: CDR1 MGHRA and CDR2 YSYEKL. V was cut by 0 bases and J by 10 bases, with 12 bases left in between. The CDR3 DNA reads TGCGCCAGCAGCCAAGACGGGGGCCAGGGAGCTTTCTTT. The encoded protein is CASSQDGGQGAFF.

The chain uses TRBV30 and TRBJ1-2; TRBD1 might be the D (5 bases). The CDR3 covers 12 residues. Germline CDR1 and CDR2: GTSNPN and SVGIG (reference sequence). V lost 3 bases and J lost 2, with 7 bases in between. CDR3 in DNA: TGTGCCTGGAGGGAGGGGAACTATGGCTACACCTTC. Amino acids: CAWREGNYGYTF.

The chain links TRBV29-1 to TRBJ1-1; TRBD1 is a possible D gene (5 bases). Per the germline V gene, CDR1 is SQVTM and CDR2 is ANQGSEA. V was trimmed by 6 bases and J by 3 bases, leaving 11 bases between them. CDR3 length: 12 residues. The CDR3 DNA is TGCAGCGTCATTTCAGGGTACACTGAAGCTTTCTTT. This gives the protein CSVISGYTEAFF.

The gene calls are TRBV19 and TRBJ1-1; weak D call: TRBD1 (6 bases). The germline V and J ends were trimmed by 8 bases and 5 bases, with 12 bases remaining between them. Germline-derived CDR1 and CDR2 are LNHDA and SQIVND (reference sequence). The CDR3 covers 12 residues. CDR3 sequence: CASHRGSTEAFF. Here the CDR3 DNA reads TGTGCCAGTCATAGGGGGAGTACTGAAGCTTTCTTT.

The chain is built from TRBV5-6 and TRBJ2-7; TRBD2 might be the D (5 bases). The CDR3 sequence is 12 residues long. V lost 0 bases and J 5 bases, leaving 6 bases between the germline ends. The germline CDR1 and CDR2 sequences are SGHDT and YYEEEE. The CDR3 DNA reads as TGTGCCAGCAGCTTGGTGAGGGACGAGCAGTACTTC. It translates to CASSLVRDEQYF.

In regard to this clone: At one of its ends the junction is not consistent with the germline gene, which may arise from a read error. CDR3 in DNA: TGTGCCAGTACCGACTGGAACTCCGGGGAGCTGTTTTTT. Translating gives CASTDWNSGELFF. The genes are TRBV25-1 and TRBJ2-2; D is undetermined. Germline V gene sequence: CDR1 MGHDK, CDR2 SYGVNS. This CDR3 is built from 13 residues.

The chain is built from TRBV29-1 and TRBJ2-5; D not resolved. There are 11 residues in the CDR3. Germline V gene sequence: CDR1 SQVTM, CDR2 ANQGSEA. This CDR3 reads CPWVFGETQYF. The CDR3, as DNA: TGCCCGTGGGTGTTTGGGGAGACCCAGTACTTC.

This chain uses TRBV9 with TRBJ1-3; D not certain. Trimming removed 6 bases from V and 0 bases from J, with 7 bases in between. This CDR3 contains 13 residues. Germline lookup yields CDR1 SGDLS and CDR2 YYNGEE. CDR3 in DNA: TGTGCCAGCACAGGAAACTCTGGAAACACCATATATTTT. Translated: CASTGNSGNTIYF.

This clone was observed a few times. This rearrangement joins TRBV30 to TRBJ1-2, with D unclear. Trimming removed 6 bases from V and 5 bases from J, with 4 bases in between. CDR1 is GTSNPN and CDR2 is SVGIG in the germline V gene (reference sequence). This CDR3 region has 9 residues. The CDR3 nucleotides are TGTGCCTGCTCATATGGCTACACCTTC. It yields the protein CACSYGYTF.

This chain uses TRBV10-3 with TRBJ2-3, with 8 bases fitting TRBD2. Germline loops: CDR1 ENHRY, CDR2 SYGVKD. The CDR3 is 14 residues long. The junction had 9 bases not matched to a gene; V was cut back by 7 bases and J by 6 bases. DNA of the CDR3: TGTGCCATCACCGATCGGGGGGGCCGGGATACGCAGTATTTT. Amino acid sequence: CAITDRGGRDTQYF.

The chain combines TRBV9 with TRBJ1-2, with D hard to call. This CDR3 region has 10 residues. Trimming removed 5 bases from V and 8 bases from J, with 7 bases in between. Germline lookup yields CDR1 SGDLS and CDR2 YYNGEE. CDR3 residues: CASRGNGYTF. The CDR3 nucleotides are TGTGCCAGCAGGGGGAACGGCTACACCTTC.

This clone was seen once. This chain uses TRBV13 with TRBJ1-2, with a weak D call TRBD1 (5 bases). Germline-derived CDR1 and CDR2 are PRHDT and FYEKMQ (reference sequence). Trimming removed 4 bases from V and 8 bases from J, with 11 bases in between. CDR3 length: 12 amino acids. The CDR3 here is CASSSRGLGYTF. As DNA, the CDR3 is TGTGCCAGCAGCTCGAGGGGACTCGGCTACACCTTC. Looking up the rest from reference TRBV13 and TRBJ1-2 gives the full variable domain: AAGVIQSPRHLIKEKRETATLKCYPIPRHDTVYWYQQGPGQDPQFLISFYEKMQSDKGSIPDRFSAQQFSDYHSELNMSSLELGDSALYFCASSSRGLGYTFGSGTRLTVV.

This clone was picked up one time. The chain is built from TRBV6-5 and TRBJ2-2; 10 bases fit TRBD1. Germline V lookup: CDR1 MNHEY, CDR2 SVGAGI. V lost 7 bases to trimming and J lost 7 bases; unmatched junction nucleotides: 3. This CDR3 spans 13 amino acids. The CDR3 region has the DNA TGTGCCAGCACGGGACAGGGGAACGGGGAGCTGTTTTTT. Translating gives CASTGQGNGELFF.

The chain is built from TRBV29-1 and TRBJ1-2; D is unclear. Per the germline V gene, CDR1 is SQVTM and CDR2 is ANQGSEA. The V end was cut by 0 bases, the J end by 5 bases, with 13 bases between. CDR3 length: 14 residues. The chain's CDR3 is CSVEETGPWYGYTF. CDR3 bases: TGCAGCGTTGAAGAAACTGGACCGTGGTATGGCTACACCTTC.

In its sample, this clone was seen once. J is TRBJ2-2 and V is TRBV6-1; D gene uncertain. This CDR3 comprises 15 residues. The germline V and J ends were trimmed by 4 bases and 3 bases, with 12 bases remaining between them. CDR1 MNHNS and CDR2 SASEGT come from the germline V gene. The CDR3 region has the DNA TGTGCCAGCAGTGCCGGAGCTTGGGACACCGGGGAGCTGTTTTTT. It is translated as CASSAGAWDTGELFF.

The genes are TRBV5-1 and TRBJ2-1, with TRBD2 as a possible D gene (6 bases). CDR3 length: 17 residues. Germline CDR1 is SGHRS and CDR2 is YFSETQ. Deletions cut 1 base from V and 0 bases from J, with 14 bases between. CDR3: CASSLHQRVSSYNEQFF. Here the CDR3 DNA reads TGCGCCAGCAGCTTGCATCAGCGGGTGAGCTCCTACAATGAGCAGTTCTTC.

The CDR3 nucleotides are TGTGCCTGGGCGGGGACAGGGGTTATCCCAGATACGCAGTATTTT. Translated, it gives CAWAGTGVIPDTQYF. V is TRBV30 and J is TRBJ2-3; TRBD1 matches 10 bases. The junction had 9 bases not matched to a gene; V was cut back by 5 bases and J by 4 bases. The CDR3 has 15 residues. Germline lookup yields CDR1 GTSNPN and CDR2 SVGIG (reference sequence).

This clone showed up just a few times. CDR3 in amino acids: CASSLGGEGYEQYF. CDR3 DNA: TGTGCCAGCAGCTTAGGTGGGGAGGGCTACGAGCAGTACTTC. V usage is TRBV11-2 and J usage is TRBJ2-7, with 7 bases lining up with TRBD2. Germline V gives CDR1 SGHAT, CDR2 FQNNGV. The ends lost 1 base at V and 3 bases at J; junction bases unmatched: 3. The length of the CDR3 is 14 residues.

This clone occurred a few times. The J gene is TRBJ2-3, the V gene TRBV5-1; 10 positions agree with TRBD1. V lost 5 bases to trimming and J lost 5 bases; unmatched junction nucleotides: 11. The length of the CDR3 is 16 residues. Looked up from germline, CDR1 is SGHRS and CDR2 is YFSETQ. DNA for the CDR3: TGCGCCAGCAGTACCGAACCGGGACAGGGGAGAGATACGCAGTATTTT. Residues: CASSTEPGQGRDTQYF.

The chain uses TRBV6-5 and TRBJ1-4; unclear D gene. Germline V gene lookup returns CDR1 MNHEY and CDR2 SVGAGI. V dropped 0 bases and J dropped 3 bases, with 8 bases sitting between them. The CDR3 is 15 amino acids. Here the CDR3 reads CASSYSLGANEKLFF. For the CDR3, the DNA is TGTGCCAGCAGTTACTCGTTAGGTGCTAATGAAAAACTGTTTTTT.